This TCR beta chain was captured by sequencing in a study of early T cells in non-severe SARS-CoV-2 infection. TCRdb re-derived calls from the 5' RACE reads in MiXCR, one entry per CDR3 protein. The data hold tens of thousands of distinct CDR3 sequences, with roughly 16% observed a single time. This clonotype has more than one count but fewer than ten. This CDR3 spans 17 amino acids. Germline V lookup: CDR1 SGHAT, CDR2 FQNNGV. V lost 3 bases and J lost 1, with 16 bases in between. The TCR comes from an adult who was a healthcare worker with PCR-confirmed SARS-CoV-2 infection or an uninfected control (not recorded which). This chain uses TRBV11-2 with TRBJ2-4, with D perhaps TRBD2 (6 bases). The source was whole blood, collected at baseline. The CDR3 DNA sequence: TGTGCCAGCAGCTTCGGGGAGGACCCATTTGCCAAAAACATTCAGTACTTC. The encoded protein is CASSFGEDPFAKNIQYF.